The text below deals with one TCR beta chain. The antigen remains undetermined. Via MiXCR, TCRdb re-called the reads, giving one row per CDR3 protein. Here the sample spans around 34,000 distinct CDR3 sequences, approximately 52% being singletons. This sample is drawn from a study of T cell repertoires in cytomegalovirus infection. Study in general: A matching HLA type, together with CMV infection, was signaled by public TCR beta signatures.

The sequence derives from a human donor in good health (CMV status not recorded). Some clones in this sample may be carry-over from other donors' samples. The source was CD8+ T cells from cultured PBMCs, collected from culture after CMV antigen stimulation.

The CDR3 here is CASSFPGTYQWEQFF. CDR3 nucleotide sequence: TGTGCCAGCAGTTTCCCCGGGACCTACCAATGGGAGCAGTTCTTC. The chain links TRBV27 to TRBJ2-1; D possibly uses TRBD1 or TRBD2 (5 bases each). This CDR3 comprises 15 residues. With 3 bases removed from V and 10 bases from J, the gap between germline ends came to 19 bases. Germline CDR1 is MNHEY and CDR2 is SMNVEV (reference sequence).